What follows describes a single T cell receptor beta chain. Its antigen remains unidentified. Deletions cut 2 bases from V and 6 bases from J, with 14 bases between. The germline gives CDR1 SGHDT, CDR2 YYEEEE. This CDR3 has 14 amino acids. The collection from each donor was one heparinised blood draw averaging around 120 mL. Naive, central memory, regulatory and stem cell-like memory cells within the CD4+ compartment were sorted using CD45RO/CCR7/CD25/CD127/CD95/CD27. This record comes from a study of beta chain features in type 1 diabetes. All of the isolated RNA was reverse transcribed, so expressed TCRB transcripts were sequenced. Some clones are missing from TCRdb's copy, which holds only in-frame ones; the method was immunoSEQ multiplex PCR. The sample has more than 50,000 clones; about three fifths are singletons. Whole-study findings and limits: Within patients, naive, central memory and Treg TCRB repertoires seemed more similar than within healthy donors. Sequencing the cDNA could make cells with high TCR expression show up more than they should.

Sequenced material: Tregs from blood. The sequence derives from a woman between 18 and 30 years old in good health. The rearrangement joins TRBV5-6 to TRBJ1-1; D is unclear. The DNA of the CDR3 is TGTGCCAGCAGCTTTCGTAGCGGAATTGCTGAAGCTTTCTTT. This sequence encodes CASSFRSGIAEAFF.